The clone carrying this TCR beta chain was observed a handful of times. This entry belongs to a study of blood T cell repertoires in COVID-19. The CDR3 has 13 residues. V was shortened by 2 bases and J by 8 bases, with 12 bases between the two germline ends. Germline values: CDR1 MNHEY, CDR2 SVGAGI. Generated by immunoSEQ multiplex PCR, the TCRdb table keeps only in-frame clones and is missing some. This table has about 240,000 clones, 84% appearing once. This rearrangement joins TRBV6-5 to TRBJ1-2; the D is unclear. Sequences were obtained from peripheral blood. The sequence came from a man in his forties or fifties with acute or convalescent COVID-19. CDR3 sequence reads: CASSYGGEGGYTF. The CDR3 bases are TGTGCCAGCAGTTACGGAGGTGAGGGCGGCTACACCTTC.